This T cell receptor (beta chain) was profiled in a study of blood T cells in healthy people across ages. A second PCR of roughly 6 to 12 cycles used a sample-barcoded 5' primer and a J-beta primer mix. TCRdb ran MiXCR on the 5' RACE reads and lists one entry per CDR3 protein. The data show about 640,000 distinct CDR3 sequences, roughly three fifths seen once. CDR3 length: 13 residues. Germline-derived CDR1 and CDR2 are SGHTA and FQGNSA. The V gene lost 0 bases and the J gene lost 2 bases, with 3 bases spanning the gap. V gene TRBV7-2 combines with J gene TRBJ2-3, with D uncertain. Sequenced material: blood. This receptor was taken from a man aged 55 to 70 in good health. As DNA, the CDR3 is TGTGCCAGCAGCTTAGCTCCCACAGATACGCAGTATTTT. This gives the protein CASSLAPTDTQYF.